This TCR beta chain appears in the sequencing data of a study of T cells in Graves' hyperthyroidism and ophthalmopathy (dated by TCRdb to the late 2010s). About the full investigation: Peripheral blood samples were taken at the time of initial diagnosis, prior to any treatment. To identify TCR V-J signatures that set the groups apart, the researchers used a discovery cohort of approximately 98 patients, made up of around 40 with Graves' ophthalmopathy and some 55 with stable Graves' hyperthyroidism. Whether ophthalmopathy could be predicted prospectively was tested in an independent validation cohort made up of roughly 19 hyperthyroidism patients plus 17 patients who later progressed to ophthalmopathy. The approximately 98 discovery patients were randomly divided into training and test sets at a 7:3 ratio. Thyroid tissue and blood T-cell repertoires from about six Graves' hyperthyroidism patients were also compared in the study. After sampling, hyperthyroidism patients received methimazole starting at 30 mg daily, and ophthalmopathy patients received high-dose intravenous methylprednisolone. TCR Vbeta CDR3 sequencing of 135 peripheral blood samples (fewer than 45 ophthalmopathy, 75 hyperthyroidism and around 17 progressor patients) is reported in the paper. The paper as a whole reports these results and caveats: Most expanded thyroid clonotypes (frequency above 0.001) were also found in blood, which suggests that blood repertoires may mirror thyroid immune responses. In validation, progression to ophthalmopathy was predicted by the model with around 71% sensitivity and about 72% specificity, a median of approximately 6.5 months before onset. Ophthalmopathy was separated from stable hyperthyroidism by a 13 V-J signature model, with around 90% sensitivity and approximately 84% specificity obtained in cross-validation and 80%/75% obtained in testing. No statistical method was used to set the sample size in advance, and investigators knew the group allocation.

V is cut by 7 bases and J by 0 bases, and the space between the germline ends is 9 bases. Looking up the germline V gene (reference sequence) yields CDR1 SEHNR and CDR2 FQNEAQ. From the cysteine up to the phenylalanine, the CDR3 has a length of 13 residues. The read is trimmed to its CDR3 DNA, 39 bases read in frame from base 1. This clonotype was seen at least ten times. It lacks a known antigen. Per-base qualities were not stored, and no clone one base away is much larger. In the ophthalmopathy patients, disease was moderately to severely active, with a Clinical Activity Score of 3 or more, a NOSPECS grade of 4 or more, and a duration of less than 3 months. Patients with uncontrolled infections, other autoimmune diseases, pregnancy or lactation were excluded. Diagnoses relied on clinical symptoms, serum thyroxine and TRAb, thyroid ultrasound and orbital computed tomography. Ficoll-Paque density gradient centrifugation was used to isolate PBMCs from about 10 ml of fresh peripheral blood. Total RNA was extracted with Trizol reagent, and quality was checked on an Agilent 2100 Bioanalyzer.

The TCR beta CDR3 regions were amplified from RNA transcripts. A first-round RT-PCR of the TCR CDR3 used the HTBI primer set with the Qiagen OneStep RT-PCR kit. Libraries were constructed in a second round of multiplex PCR, after which size selection and purification were carried out. Sequencing of the libraries was done on an Illumina HiSeq2000 using paired-end 100 bp reads. As for the authors' bioinformatics: SOAPnuke was used to process the raw data, throwing out any read that contained adapters or uncalled bases, had a mean Phred below 15, or lacked an exact constant-primer or identifier match. COPE v1.2.5 was used to merge high-quality paired reads, and clonotypes were defined as unique nucleotide sequences. MiTCR v1.1 was used to align the clonotypes against IMGT TRBV, TRBD and TRBJ reference segments. Analysis was restricted to V-J combinations with a frequency above 0.0001, which covered over 98% of repertoires. A TCS score was defined as the ratio between F50 (clonal expansion) and ExV (chaos), using BLOSUM62-based TCRdist between CDR3 peptides within each V-J. Welch's t-statistics and random forest reduced 500 to 650 V-J features to about 13, which were used in a naive Bayes classifier (R e1071). TCRdb took the public reads, trimmed them with fastp at Q25, ran MiXCR for clone calling and kept in-frame beta chains. Identical CDR3 protein sequences are pooled into one entry, listed with their most common genes and DNA. These V and J calls originate from TCRdb's pipeline instead of the authors' own analysis. This sample gives roughly 280,000 distinct CDR3 sequences in total; approximately 15% of them show up just once. Of the sample, roughly 50% is held by the ten largest clones.

Sequences were obtained from blood. This sequence uses TRBV7-9 and TRBJ1-1; the D gene cannot be resolved reliably. This TCR came from a woman aged 55-69 years with Graves' ophthalmopathy. The DNA reads TGTGCCAGCATGGGGAGACTGAACACTGAAGCTTTCTTT. Its product reads: CASMGRLNTEAFF.